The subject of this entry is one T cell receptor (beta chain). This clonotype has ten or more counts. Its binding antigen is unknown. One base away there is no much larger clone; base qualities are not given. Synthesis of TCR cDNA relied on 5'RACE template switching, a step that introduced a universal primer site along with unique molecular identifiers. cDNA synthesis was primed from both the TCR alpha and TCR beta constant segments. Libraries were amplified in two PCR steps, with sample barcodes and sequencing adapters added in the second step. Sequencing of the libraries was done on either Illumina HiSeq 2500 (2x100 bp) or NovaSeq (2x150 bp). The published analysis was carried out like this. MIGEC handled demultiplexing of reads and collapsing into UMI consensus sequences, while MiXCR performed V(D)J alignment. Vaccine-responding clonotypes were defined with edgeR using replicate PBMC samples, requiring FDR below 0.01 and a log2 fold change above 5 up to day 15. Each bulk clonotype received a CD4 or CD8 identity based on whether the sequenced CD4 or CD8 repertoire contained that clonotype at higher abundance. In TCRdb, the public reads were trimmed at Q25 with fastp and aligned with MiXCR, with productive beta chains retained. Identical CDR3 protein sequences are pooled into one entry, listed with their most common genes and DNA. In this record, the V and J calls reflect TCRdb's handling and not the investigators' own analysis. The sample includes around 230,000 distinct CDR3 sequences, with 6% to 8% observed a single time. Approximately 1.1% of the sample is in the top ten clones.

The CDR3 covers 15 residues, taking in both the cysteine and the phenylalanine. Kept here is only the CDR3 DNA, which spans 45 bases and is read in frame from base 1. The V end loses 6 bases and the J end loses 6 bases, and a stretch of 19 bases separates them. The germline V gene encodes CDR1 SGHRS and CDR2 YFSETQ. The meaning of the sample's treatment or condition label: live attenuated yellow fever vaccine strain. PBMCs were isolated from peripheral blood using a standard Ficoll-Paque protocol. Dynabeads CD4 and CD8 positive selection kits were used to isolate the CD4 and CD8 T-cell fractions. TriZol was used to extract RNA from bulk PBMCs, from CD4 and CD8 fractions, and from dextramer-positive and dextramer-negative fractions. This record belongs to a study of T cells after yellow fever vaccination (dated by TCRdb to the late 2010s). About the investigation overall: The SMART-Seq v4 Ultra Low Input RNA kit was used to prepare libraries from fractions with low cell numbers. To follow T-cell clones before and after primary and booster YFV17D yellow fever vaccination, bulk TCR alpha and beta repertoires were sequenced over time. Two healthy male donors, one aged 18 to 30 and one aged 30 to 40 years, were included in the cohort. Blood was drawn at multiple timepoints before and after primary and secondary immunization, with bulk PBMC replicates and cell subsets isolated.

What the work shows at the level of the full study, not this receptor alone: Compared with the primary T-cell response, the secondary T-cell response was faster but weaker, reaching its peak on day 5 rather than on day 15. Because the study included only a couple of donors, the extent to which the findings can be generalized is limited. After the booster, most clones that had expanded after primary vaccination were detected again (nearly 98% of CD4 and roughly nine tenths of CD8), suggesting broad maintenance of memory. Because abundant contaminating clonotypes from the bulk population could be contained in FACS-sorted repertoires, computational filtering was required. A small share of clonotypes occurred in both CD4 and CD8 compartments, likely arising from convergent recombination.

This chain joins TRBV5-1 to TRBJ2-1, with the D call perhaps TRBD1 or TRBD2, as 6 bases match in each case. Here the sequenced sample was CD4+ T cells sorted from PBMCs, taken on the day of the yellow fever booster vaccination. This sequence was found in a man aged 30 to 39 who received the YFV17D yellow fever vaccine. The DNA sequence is TGCGCCAGCATCCACTATGGGGGGCTTGGCAATGAGCAGTTCTTC. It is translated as CASIHYGGLGNEQFF.